Listed here are 25 T cell receptor beta chains from one sample, sequenced in a study of vaccination and CD4 T cells after COVID-19. Documented treatment: 10-day PBMC culture with coronavirus spike peptide pools or control peptides (ViraFEST assay). From the unexposed donor, CD4+ T cells were collected ahead of the COVID-19 pandemic (2011-2018). The study sequenced cultured CD4+ T cell DNA using the Oncomine TCR Beta short-read assay. TCRdb itself ran the PCR reads through MiXCR, one entry per CDR3 protein. The table shows some 7,000 distinct CDR3 sequences, with about 31% occurring only once. No antigen has been assigned to these receptors. The material sequenced was CD4+ T cells from blood, cultured in vitro. Source of these receptors: a human donor in good health.

The rearrangement links TRBV20-1 to TRBJ2-7, with 7 nucleotides matching TRBD1. This CDR3 is 14 amino acids long. Germline V gene lookup returns CDR1 DFQATT and CDR2 SNEGSKA (reference sequence). The junction had 9 bases not matched to a gene; V was cut back by 7 bases and J by 0 bases. The CDR3 DNA is TGCAGTGTGGGACAGCAACTTTCCTCCTACGAGCAGTACTTC. Translating it yields CSVGQQLSSYEQYF.

CDR3 DNA: TGCAGTGCTACTTTAGCGGGGGGAGCTTCCAATGAGCAGTTCTTC. It translates to CSATLAGGASNEQFF. This chain links TRBV20-1 with TRBJ2-1, with 10 bases aligning to TRBD2. V was pared by 4 bases and J by 6 bases, with 9 bases of the junction left unmatched. Germline loops: CDR1 DFQATT, CDR2 SNEGSKA (reference sequence). This CDR3 contains 15 residues.

The chain is built from TRBV20-1 and TRBJ1-1, with 7 bases aligning to TRBD1. Germline V lookup: CDR1 DFQATT, CDR2 SNEGSKA (reference sequence). CDR3 length equals 12 residues. Trimming cost V 2 bases and J 8 bases; bases outside gene matches: 5. CDR3 region: CSARSLTGEAFF. CDR3 DNA: TGCAGTGCTAGATCCTTGACAGGGGAAGCTTTCTTT.

This chain joins TRBV10-3 and TRBJ2-7; 9 bases align to TRBD1. The CDR3 is made up of 14 amino acids. J lost 4 bases, V lost 9 bases, and 10 bases had no gene match. Germline V gene sequence: CDR1 ENHRY, CDR2 SYGVKD. The CDR3: CAISDGQGTYEQYF. In DNA, the CDR3 is TGTGCCATATCCGATGGACAGGGGACTTACGAGCAGTACTTC.

The rearrangement joins TRBV27 to TRBJ2-1; D not certain. Per the germline V gene, CDR1 is MNHEY and CDR2 is SMNVEV (reference sequence). V gave up 1 base and J gave up 9 bases, with 4 bases separating them. CDR3 size: 11 residues. The chain's CDR3 is CASSLYGEQFF. The DNA of the CDR3 is TGTGCCAGCAGTTTATATGGTGAGCAGTTCTTC.

The chain couples TRBV19 to TRBJ2-7, with D unresolved. The V end was cut by 3 bases, the J end by 2 bases, with 11 bases between. Germline CDR1 is LNHDA and CDR2 is SQIVND (reference sequence). The CDR3 totals 14 residues. The CDR3 loop is CASSMDGSTYEQYF. The CDR3 DNA is TGTGCCAGTAGTATGGACGGCTCGACCTACGAGCAGTACTTC.

The chain is built from TRBV9 and TRBJ1-5; no firm D call. Trimming cost V 0 bases and J 1 base, with 5 bases left between them. The CDR3 runs 14 residues. The germline V gene has CDR1 SGDLS and CDR2 YYNGEE. CDR3 DNA: TGTGCCAGCAGCGTAGCGGGGAGCAATCAGCCCCAGCATTTT. Its protein is CASSVAGSNQPQHF.

The chain uses TRBV7-2 and TRBJ2-2; 9 bases line up with TRBD1. The CDR3 consists of 17 residues. CDR1 and CDR2 (germline): SGHTA, FQGNSA. With 5 bases clipped from V and 5 bases from J, the junction kept 12 bases outside the gene matches. The CDR3 is CASSRSRDRVTTGELFF. As DNA, the CDR3 is TGTGCCAGCAGCCGGTCTCGGGACAGGGTGACTACCGGGGAGCTGTTTTTT.

This clonotype was counted only a few times. This chain joins TRBV6-1 and TRBJ2-7; 7 nucleotides agree with TRBD1. CDR1 MNHNS and CDR2 SASEGT come from the germline V gene. This CDR3 comprises 12 residues. With 6 bases clipped from V and 3 bases from J, the junction kept 2 bases outside the gene matches. The DNA for the CDR3 is TGTGCCAGCAGGTGGGACAGCTACGAGCAGTACTTC. Translated: CASRWDSYEQYF.

About this clonotype: At one boundary the junction diverges from the germline segment, which might be a read error. This sequence joins TRBV6-5 and TRBJ1-5, with D unclear. The CDR3 is 17 amino acids. Germline lookup yields CDR1 MNHEY and CDR2 SVGAGI. DNA of the CDR3: TGTACCAGCAGTTCCTTCCGACCGGGGATTATGGGTCAGCCCCAGCATTTT. Translating it yields CTSSSFRPGIMGQPQHF.

The rearrangement joins TRBV29-1 to TRBJ2-3; possible D gene TRBD1, 5 bases. The ends were cut back, 6 bases at V and 6 bases at J, with 10 bases in the middle. The germline gives CDR1 SQVTM, CDR2 ANQGSEA. The CDR3 covers 11 residues. Here the CDR3 reads CSVSGYDTQYF. As DNA, the CDR3 is TGCAGCGTCTCAGGGTACGATACGCAGTATTTT.

This chain uses TRBV6-1 with TRBJ2-1; 8 bases align to TRBD1. The CDR3 spans 17 residues. V lost 6 bases to trimming and J lost 6 bases; unmatched junction nucleotides: 16. Germline-derived CDR1 and CDR2 are MNHNS and SASEGT. Here the CDR3 DNA reads TGTGCCAGCAGCCTCACTAGAACAGGGGGACAAGCCAATGAGCAGTTCTTC. Encoded protein: CASSLTRTGGQANEQFF.

This chain joins TRBV5-6 and TRBJ1-1, with D maybe TRBD1 (5 bases). The CDR3 spans 17 residues. CDR1 SGHDT and CDR2 YYEEEE come from the germline V gene. V was shortened by 1 base and J by 0 bases, with 16 bases between the two germline ends. The CDR3 spells CASSLSWGKGLNTEAFF. CDR3 DNA: TGTGCCAGCAGCTTGAGCTGGGGGAAGGGGCTGAACACTGAAGCTTTCTTT.

The chain recombines TRBV2 with TRBJ1-1; 8 bases are shared with TRBD1. Germline V gene sequence: CDR1 SNHLY, CDR2 FYNNEI. This CDR3 is built from 14 residues. J gave up 5 bases and V 3 bases, and 5 bases lay outside the gene matches. This CDR3 reads CASSERNRGTEAFF. The CDR3 nucleotides read TGTGCCAGCAGTGAGAGAAACAGGGGGACTGAAGCTTTCTTT.

There are a few counts of this clonotype. V and J are TRBV27 and TRBJ2-5, with TRBD2 as a possible D gene (6 bases). V was cut by 2 bases and J by 0 bases, with 7 bases left in between. CDR3 size: 14 residues. The V gene's germline CDR1 is MNHEY and CDR2 SMNVEV (reference sequence). CDR3 coding DNA: TGTGCCAGCAGTTTAGGGGGGAACCAAGAGACCCAGTACTTC. Translating gives CASSLGGNQETQYF.

By sample fraction, this clonotype is medium-sized. V gene TRBV7-9 combines with J gene TRBJ1-5; TRBD1 matches at 9 bases. In germline, CDR1 is SEHNR, CDR2 FQNEAQ (reference sequence). This CDR3 is built from 14 residues. With V trimmed by 1 base and J by 6 bases, 1 base remained unmatched. The CDR3 is CASSLGQGGQPQHF. In nucleotides, the CDR3 is TGTGCCAGCAGCTTAGGACAGGGGGGTCAGCCCCAGCATTTT.

The rearrangement uses TRBV18 and TRBJ1-1, with D possibly matching TRBD1 (5 bases). Trimming cost V 2 bases and J 5 bases, with 18 bases left between them. The CDR3 contains 16 residues. Per germline, CDR1 KGHSH and CDR2 LQKENI. CDR3 loop: CASSPVSIKGLTEAFF. CDR3 bases: TGTGCCAGCTCACCAGTATCAATAAAGGGGCTGACTGAAGCTTTCTTT. The whole variable domain, filled in from reference TRBV18 and TRBJ1-1, reads NAGVMQNPRHLVRRRGQEARLRCSPMKGHSHVYWYRQLPEEGLKFMVYLQKENIIDESGMPKERFSAEFPKEGPSILRIQQVVRGDSAAYFCASSPVSIKGLTEAFFGQGTRLTVV.

This clonotype was seen a handful of times. The rearrangement joins TRBV11-2 to TRBJ2-3, with a weak D call TRBD2 (6 bases). The germline V gene has CDR1 SGHAT and CDR2 FQNNGV. Deletions cut 4 bases from V and 6 bases from J, with 17 bases between. The CDR3 consists of 15 residues. This chain's CDR3 is CASSWTGGVSDTQYF. DNA of the CDR3: TGTGCCAGCAGCTGGACGGGCGGGGTGAGCGATACGCAGTATTTT.

This clonotype was seen a few times. The chain carries TRBV2 and TRBJ1-5, with 7 nucleotides matching TRBD1. The CDR3 totals 14 residues. Germline loops: CDR1 SNHLY, CDR2 FYNNEI. V shed 6 bases, J shed 7 bases, and the junction held 9 bases outside the gene matches. In DNA, the CDR3 is TGTGCCAGCAGCCCAACATCACAGGGGCAGCCCCAGCATTTT. It translates to CASSPTSQGQPQHF.

The chain combines TRBV20-1 with TRBJ2-3; D is uncertain. The V gene's germline CDR1 is DFQATT and CDR2 SNEGSKA (reference sequence). The CDR3 runs 14 residues. Trimming removed 1 base at V and 4 bases at J, with 12 bases between. CDR3 sequence: CSARGDYESDTQYF. In DNA form, the CDR3 reads TGCAGTGCTAGAGGAGATTACGAGTCAGATACGCAGTATTTT.

This clonotype came up a few times. The J gene is TRBJ1-2, the V gene TRBV7-8; no clear D gene. Per the germline V gene, CDR1 is SGHVS and CDR2 is FQNEAQ. The CDR3 consists of 13 residues. V lost 2 bases, J lost 4 bases, and 8 bases lay in between. The CDR3 bases are TGTGCCAGCAGCTTACCGGAAGGCTATGGCTACACCTTC. Its protein product is CASSLPEGYGYTF. Variable domain in full (rest from reference TRBV7-8 and TRBJ1-2): GAGVSQSPRYKVAKRGQDVALRCDPISGHVSLFWYQQALGQGPEFLTYFQNEAQLDKSGLPSDRFFAERPEGSVSTLKIQRTQQEDSAVYLCASSLPEGYGYTFGSGTRLTVV.

Sample share makes this clonotype medium-sized (0.01 to 0.1%). The V and J genes are TRBV6-5 and TRBJ1-1; no firm D call. CDR3 size: 13 residues. Trimming removed 4 bases from V and 1 base from J, with 7 bases in between. Germline CDR1 is MNHEY and CDR2 is SVGAGI. DNA of the CDR3: TGTGCCAGCAGTTCGATTCAGAACACTGAAGCTTTCTTT. It encodes CASSSIQNTEAFF.

V gene TRBV19 combines with J gene TRBJ1-1, with unresolved D. The CDR3 has 13 amino acids. Trimming took 3 bases from V and 6 from J, leaving 11 bases between them. CDR1 and CDR2 from the germline V gene are LNHDA and SQIVND (reference sequence). CDR3 loop: CASSIIGLPEAFF. Here the CDR3 DNA reads TGTGCCAGTAGTATTATAGGGCTACCTGAAGCTTTCTTT.

This sequence joins TRBV27 and TRBJ2-4; D is possibly TRBD2 (6 bases). The V end was cut by 1 base, the J end by 0 bases, with 7 bases between. Germline CDR1 and CDR2: MNHEY and SMNVEV (reference sequence). The CDR3 has 15 residues. The CDR3 here is CASSLLGGAKNIQYF. Written as DNA, the CDR3 is TGTGCCAGCAGTTTATTGGGGGGAGCCAAAAACATTCAGTACTTC.

There are a few counts of this clonotype. V is TRBV5-1 and J is TRBJ1-1, with D unresolved. V shed 3 bases and J shed 1 base, with 7 bases lying between them. The CDR3 totals 13 residues. Germline lookup yields CDR1 SGHRS and CDR2 YFSETQ. The CDR3 protein is CASSSGENTEAFF. The CDR3 DNA reads as TGCGCCAGCAGCTCCGGTGAGAACACTGAAGCTTTCTTT.